The 25 T cell receptor beta chains below were found in one sample sequenced in a study of Graves' ophthalmopathy and Graves' hyperthyroidism. RNA transcripts were the template, and TCR beta CDR3 regions were amplified from them. Following a first-round RT-PCR that used HTBI primers, a second-round multiplex PCR was carried out. Via MiXCR, TCRdb re-called the multiplex PCR reads, giving one row per CDR3 protein. The data show roughly 500,000 distinct CDR3 sequences, with about an eighth seen just once and about 10% held by the top ten. Sample: blood. Every receptor here comes from a woman aged 25 to 39 with Graves' ophthalmopathy.

This clonotype was found a few times. With a much larger clone just one base away, this may be a read error. The gene calls are TRBV5-1 and TRBJ2-6, with 7 bases lining up with TRBD1. V shed 0 bases and J 0 bases; nucleotides not matched to a gene: 3. CDR3 length equals 17 residues. Germline V gene lookup returns CDR1 SGHRS and CDR2 YFSETQ. CDR3 coding DNA: TGCGCCAGCAGCTTGGGAGGGACAGCCTCTGGGGCCAACGTCCTGACTTTC. As protein: CASSLGGTASGANVLTF.

The chain employs TRBV15 and TRBJ2-7; either TRBD1 or TRBD2 may fit D (5 bases each). V was clipped by 0 bases and J by 6 bases, with 15 bases between them. This CDR3 comprises 15 residues. Germline CDR1 is LNHNV and CDR2 is YYDKDF (reference sequence). CDR3 residues: CATSRDNEGRGEQYF. The CDR3 DNA sequence: TGTGCCACCAGCAGAGATAATGAGGGGCGAGGCGAGCAGTACTTC.

This clonotype was seen more than once but under ten times. V gene TRBV30 combines with J gene TRBJ1-2; weak D call: TRBD1 (5 bases). Germline V gene data show CDR1 as GTSNPN and CDR2 as SVGIG (reference sequence). The CDR3 runs 15 residues. Trimming left V 7 bases short and J 7 bases short, with 25 bases between. The CDR3 DNA follows: TGTGCCTCCCCGGGGGGGGGGAGGAATTGGATTGGCTACACCTTC. It codes for CASPGGGRNWIGYTF.

This clonotype was seen ten or more times. The chain has TRBV20-1 and TRBJ2-5; 7 bases fit TRBD2. After removal of 3 bases from V and 2 bases from J, the junction contained 6 bases not matched to a gene. Germline V gene sequence: CDR1 DFQATT, CDR2 SNEGSKA (reference sequence). The CDR3 consists of 14 residues. The CDR3 sequence: CSARGRAGQETQYF. The DNA for the CDR3 is TGCAGTGCTAGGGGAAGAGCGGGGCAAGAGACCCAGTACTTC.

This clonotype was observed at least ten times. The chain couples TRBV6-5 to TRBJ2-7; D remains ambiguous. CDR1 MNHEY and CDR2 SVGAGI come from the germline V gene. V was shortened by 4 bases and J by 3 bases, with 19 bases between the two germline ends. This CDR3 has 16 residues. As DNA, the CDR3 is TGTGCCAGCAGTTCCAGAGATGGGTCGCATAGCTACGAGCAGTACTTC. It translates to CASSSRDGSHSYEQYF.

This clonotype occurred many times. The chain uses TRBV19 and TRBJ1-1; tentative D call: TRBD1 (6 bases). V dropped 7 bases and J dropped 4 bases, with 16 bases sitting between them. The CDR3 covers 14 residues. Looked up from germline, CDR1 is LNHDA and CDR2 is SQIVND (reference sequence). The CDR3 reads CASTEQGWGTEAFF. In DNA, the CDR3 is TGTGCCAGTACGGAACAGGGATGGGGCACTGAAGCTTTCTTT.

This clonotype was found a few times. V and J are TRBV5-1 and TRBJ2-5; maybe TRBD2 (6 bases). Trimming left V 5 bases short and J 4 bases short, with 15 bases between. The CDR3 is 14 residues long. Germline V gives CDR1 SGHRS, CDR2 YFSETQ. This CDR3 reads CASSLAAGLETQYF. The CDR3 bases are TGCGCCAGCAGTTTAGCGGCGGGTTTAGAGACCCAGTACTTC.

This clonotype was picked up many times. The J gene is TRBJ2-7, the V gene TRBV25-1; a possible D gene is TRBD1 (5 bases). The V end was cut by 4 bases, the J end by 3 bases, with 10 bases between. CDR3 length: 13 residues. CDR1 is MGHDK, CDR2 SYGVNS, per germline. CDR3 sequence reads: CASSVSQGYEQYF. For the CDR3, the DNA is TGTGCCAGCAGTGTATCCCAGGGCTACGAGCAGTACTTC.

In this sample, this clonotype turned up a few times. This rearrangement joins TRBV5-4 to TRBJ1-2, with D tentatively TRBD1 (5 bases). The germline CDR1 and CDR2 sequences are SGHNT and YYREEE (reference sequence). V was cut by 0 bases and J by 7 bases, with 13 bases left in between. CDR3 size: 14 residues. The CDR3 coding sequence is TGTGCCAGCAGCTTGGGGGGCCGGGGACGTGGCTACACCTTC. Its translation is CASSLGGRGRGYTF.

This clonotype was counted many times. The chain is built from TRBV7-9 and TRBJ1-6, with 8 bases fitting TRBD1. The V segment lost 3 bases and the J segment 13 bases; nucleotides outside the gene matches: 5. There are 13 residues in the CDR3. Germline V gene data show CDR1 as SEHNR and CDR2 as FQNEAQ (reference sequence). The CDR3 coding sequence is TGTGCCAGCAGCTTCAGGACAGGGTCTCCCCTCCACTTT. Protein: CASSFRTGSPLHF. The complete variable domain, with remaining parts taken from reference TRBV7-9 and TRBJ1-6, reads DTGVSQNPRHKITKRGQNVTFRCDPISEHNRLYWYRQTLGQGPEFLTYFQNEAQLEKSRLLSDRFSAERPKGSFSTLEIQRTEQGDSAMYLCASSFRTGSPLHFGNGTRLTVT.

This clonotype was counted between two and nine times. This chain connects TRBV29-1 to TRBJ2-7, with 7 bases matching TRBD2. The CDR3 runs to 15 residues. Germline loops: CDR1 SQVTM, CDR2 ANQGSEA. The V segment lost 4 bases and the J segment 1 base; nucleotides outside the gene matches: 10. The CDR3 nucleotides read TGCAGCGTTGTAGGCGGCGCGGGAGCTTCCTACGAGCAGTACTTC. Translating it yields CSVVGGAGASYEQYF.

This clonotype was seen repeatedly, ten times or more. The chain recombines TRBV19 with TRBJ1-2, with unresolved D. V shed 10 bases and J shed 3 bases, with 21 bases lying between them. Per the germline V gene, CDR1 is LNHDA and CDR2 is SQIVND (reference sequence). The CDR3 length is 15 residues. CDR3 bases: TGTGCCATTGTTATTCCCCCCGCAGTTGACTATGGCTACACCTTC. Translation gives CAIVIPPAVDYGYTF. The full variable domain, its missing parts supplied by reference TRBV19 and TRBJ1-2, is DGGITQSPKYLFRKEGQNVTLSCEQNLNHDAMYWYRQDPGQGLRLIYYSQIVNDFQKGDIAEGYSVSREKKESFPLTVTSAQKNPTAFYLCAIVIPPAVDYGYTFGSGTRLTVV.

This clonotype was recorded a few times. The rearrangement links TRBV20-1 to TRBJ1-5; 8 bases map to TRBD1. The CDR3 spans 18 residues. The junction had 16 bases not matched to a gene; V was cut back by 0 bases and J by 6 bases. Germline CDR1 and CDR2: DFQATT and SNEGSKA (reference sequence). The chain's CDR3 is CSAREYGQGASFRQPQHF. The CDR3 coding sequence is TGCAGTGCTAGAGAATATGGCCAGGGGGCTTCTTTCCGTCAGCCCCAGCATTTT.

This clonotype was detected ten times or more. A junction boundary mismatches the germline segment, possibly from a read error. In nucleotides, the CDR3 is TGTGCCAGCGGTTTATCGCTGAACACTGAAGCTTTCTTT. Amino acid sequence: CASGLSLNTEAFF. The chain combines TRBV28 with TRBJ1-1; no definite D call. CDR3 length equals 13 residues. Germline V gene sequence: CDR1 MDHEN, CDR2 SYDVKM.

Comment on this clonotype: At one of its ends the junction is not consistent with the germline gene, which may arise from a read error. This chain joins TRBV28 and TRBJ1-5; tentatively, D is TRBD1 (6 bases). This CDR3 has 14 amino acids. Germline V gene lookup returns CDR1 MDHEN and CDR2 SYDVKM. The CDR3 DNA reads as TGTGCCAGCAGTCAGTACAGGGACTATCAGCCGCAGCATTTT. It translates to CASSQYRDYQPQHF.

This clonotype occurred many times. Just one base apart from a much larger clone, this may be a read error. This chain uses TRBV6-2 or TRBV6-3 with TRBJ1-1; D ambiguous. Germline V CDR1 and CDR2: MNHEY, SVGEGT. Trimming cost V 5 bases and J 4 bases, with 11 bases left between them. There are 13 residues in the CDR3. Written as DNA, the CDR3 is TGTGCCAGCAGTGACTTGGCGGGCACTGAAGCTTTCTTT. The encoded protein is CASSDLAGTEAFF.

The V gene is TRBV11-1, the J gene TRBJ2-2; D not resolved. Per germline, CDR1 SGHAT and CDR2 FQDESV (reference sequence). The CDR3 has 16 residues. V lost 2 bases, J lost 1 base, and 11 bases lay in between. CDR3 region: CASSLPGLMNTGELFF. CDR3 sequence (DNA): TGTGCCAGCAGCTTACCCGGGCTCATGAACACCGGGGAGCTGTTTTTT.

The chain couples TRBV7-2 to TRBJ2-7; a possible D gene is TRBD1 (6 bases). This CDR3 comprises 12 residues. The V gene lost 5 bases and the J gene lost 5 bases, with 10 bases spanning the gap. Germline CDR1 and CDR2: SGHTA and FQGNSA. CDR3 sequence: CASSEQGHEQYF. The CDR3 DNA reads as TGTGCCAGCAGCGAACAGGGACACGAGCAGTACTTC.

There are many counts of this clonotype. The J gene is TRBJ2-7, the V gene TRBV28; TRBD1 aligns across 9 bases. The CDR3 loop spans 14 amino acids. Looked up from germline, CDR1 is MDHEN and CDR2 is SYDVKM. The junction had 6 bases not matched to a gene; V was cut back by 5 bases and J by 4 bases. CDR3 residues: CASSPYRGRYEQYF. As DNA, the CDR3 is TGTGCCAGCAGTCCGTACAGGGGGCGGTACGAGCAGTACTTC. Together with reference TRBV28 and TRBJ2-7, the CDR3 gives the full variable domain: DVKVTQSSRYLVKRTGEKVFLECVQDMDHENMFWYRQDPGLGLRLIYFSYDVKMKEKGDIPEGYSVSREKKERFSLILESASTNQTSMYLCASSPYRGRYEQYFGPGTRLTVT.

This clonotype was counted at least ten times. V usage is TRBV7-9 and J usage is TRBJ2-2; D unclear. Germline CDR1 and CDR2: SEHNR and FQNEAQ (reference sequence). This CDR3 is 14 amino acids long. Trimming left V 6 bases short and J 6 bases short, with 14 bases between. CDR3 nucleotides: TGTGCCAGCAGTCCGGTCCTGGGATCCGGGGAGCTGTTTTTT. It specifies CASSPVLGSGELFF.

This clonotype showed up many times. The chain carries TRBV6-6 and TRBJ2-5, with TRBD1 identical over 12 bases. Unmatched junction bases numbered 9, after V lost 8 bases and J lost 5 bases. The CDR3 extends over 15 amino acids. CDR1 MNHNY and CDR2 SVGAGI come from the germline V gene (reference sequence). In DNA, the CDR3 is TGTGCCAGCGAACCGGGGACAGGGGGCAGGGAGACCCAGTACTTC. Its protein product is CASEPGTGGRETQYF.

This clonotype was recorded many times. The V call is TRBV11-2, the J call TRBJ2-7; 7 nucleotides agree with TRBD2. The CDR3 consists of 13 residues. The junction had 8 bases not matched to a gene; V was cut back by 10 bases and J by 2 bases. Germline CDR1 and CDR2: SGHAT and FQNNGV. CDR3 residues: CATARSGPYEQYF. CDR3 coding DNA: TGTGCCACTGCCCGTAGCGGGCCCTACGAGCAGTACTTC.

The table lists this clonotype with many counts. V and J are TRBV28 and TRBJ2-7, with D perhaps matching TRBD1 or TRBD2 (6 bases each). The ends were cut back, 3 bases at V and 5 bases at J, with 23 bases in the middle. Germline lookup yields CDR1 MDHEN and CDR2 SYDVKM. This CDR3 is 17 amino acids long. CDR3 DNA: TGTGCCAGCAGTTTCTATGGTCTCTCGTGGGGGGCCCACGAGCAGTACTTC. Translation gives CASSFYGLSWGAHEQYF. The whole variable domain, filled in from reference TRBV28 and TRBJ2-7, reads DVKVTQSSRYLVKRTGEKVFLECVQDMDHENMFWYRQDPGLGLRLIYFSYDVKMKEKGDIPEGYSVSREKKERFSLILESASTNQTSMYLCASSFYGLSWGAHEQYFGPGTRLTVT.

This clonotype was counted at least ten times. This chain connects TRBV20-1 to TRBJ2-7; D ambiguous. The CDR3 totals 14 residues. The V end was cut by 3 bases, the J end by 7 bases, with 19 bases between. From germline, CDR1 is DFQATT and CDR2 SNEGSKA (reference sequence). CDR3 protein: CSASDSTPAVEQYF. CDR3 DNA sequence: TGCAGTGCTAGCGACTCGACCCCCGCGGTGGAGCAGTACTTC.

This clonotype occurred a few times. V is TRBV5-1 and J is TRBJ2-7; no clear D. Germline V gene data show CDR1 as SGHRS and CDR2 as YFSETQ. CDR3 length: 15 residues. V was pared by 0 bases and J by 0 bases, with 10 bases between. The CDR3 here is CASSLVSIRSYEQYF. CDR3 bases: TGCGCCAGCAGCTTGGTATCTATCCGCTCCTACGAGCAGTACTTC.